The rows below give T cell receptor beta chains drawn from one sample of a study of PD-1 blockade in classical Hodgkin lymphoma. Profiled with immunoSEQ multiplex PCR; TCRdb holds only in-frame clones, not every one. Of approximately 21,000 clones in the sample, around 85% were seen once. The sample was peripheral blood mononuclear cells (PBMCs), taken before the fourth cycle of nivolumab. The origin of the receptors is a human donor with classical Hodgkin lymphoma. The CDR3 runs from the conserved cysteine through the conserved F or W. The D gene is left open where the match is weak. Clone size is not always given. Where it is, it says once, few, many or a class for expanded clones.

v_gene: TRBV6-5; d_gene: NA; abundance: NA; j_gene: TRBJ2-5; CDR3nt: TGTGCCAGCAGTTACATGGGACACTTGAAGACCCAGTACTTC; CDR3aa: CASSYMGHLKTQYF
v_gene: TRBV30; d_gene: NA; abundance: NA; j_gene: TRBJ2-7; CDR3nt: TGTGCCTGGAACCCGGGGGACTACGAGCAGTACTTC; CDR3aa: CAWNPGDYEQYF
v_gene: TRBV19; d_gene: TRBD1; abundance: NA; j_gene: TRBJ1-2; CDR3nt: TGTGCCAGTAGTATAGGGGACAGTGTTCTCTATGGCTACACCTTC; CDR3aa: CASSIGDSVLYGYTF
v_gene: TRBV11-2; d_gene: NA; abundance: NA; j_gene: TRBJ1-6; CDR3nt: TGTGCCAGCAGCCCTCGGGCAGGGGAAATGGATTCACCCCTCCACTTT; CDR3aa: CASSPRAGEMDSPLHF
v_gene: TRBV7-2; d_gene: NA; abundance: once; j_gene: TRBJ2-3; CDR3nt: TGTGCCAGCAGCTTTATCATAGTCGGCACAGATACGCAGTATTTT; CDR3aa: CASSFIIVGTDTQYF
v_gene: TRBV27; d_gene: NA; abundance: NA; j_gene: TRBJ2-3; CDR3nt: TGTGCCAGCAGCCGACTAGGGGCCACAGATACGCAGTATTTT; CDR3aa: CASSRLGATDTQYF
v_gene: TRBV15; d_gene: TRBD1; abundance: NA; j_gene: TRBJ2-5; CDR3nt: TGTGCCACCAGCAGGGACAGGGATGAGACCCAGTACTTC; CDR3aa: CATSRDRDETQYF
v_gene: TRBV19; d_gene: NA; abundance: NA; j_gene: TRBJ2-1; CDR3nt: TGTGCCAGTAGTATAGGTTTTCACGAGCAGTTCTTC; CDR3aa: CASSIGFHEQFF
v_gene: TRBV7-7; d_gene: NA; abundance: NA; j_gene: TRBJ2-6; CDR3nt: TGTGCCAGCAGCCAACGTCTGCCACAAAGTCGGGCCAACGTCCTGACTTTC; CDR3aa: CASSQRLPQSRANVLTF
v_gene: TRBV7-2; d_gene: TRBD1; abundance: NA; j_gene: TRBJ1-5; CDR3nt: TGTGCCAGCAGCCCTCGGGACAGGTCGAATCAGCCCCAGCATTTT; CDR3aa: CASSPRDRSNQPQHF
v_gene: TRBV30; d_gene: NA; abundance: NA; j_gene: TRBJ2-3; CDR3nt: TGTGCCTGGAGTTCCCGGTCAGATACGCAGTATTTT; CDR3aa: CAWSSRSDTQYF
v_gene: TRBV7-3; d_gene: NA; abundance: once; j_gene: TRBJ2-7; CDR3nt: TGTGCCAGCAGCCCGACAGGCAACCCCTACGAGCAGTACTTC; CDR3aa: CASSPTGNPYEQYF
v_gene: TRBV5-1; d_gene: TRBD1; abundance: NA; j_gene: TRBJ2-7; CDR3nt: TGCGCCAGCAGCTCATATGAAACAGGGGGCAGTTATGAGCAGTACTTC; CDR3aa: CASSSYETGGSYEQYF
v_gene: TRBV10-3; d_gene: NA; abundance: NA; j_gene: TRBJ2-5; CDR3nt: TGTGCCATCAGTGAGTCGAAAGGGCAGGGAAGTCGGGGGGAGACCCAGTACTTC; CDR3aa: CAISESKGQGSRGETQYF
v_gene: TRBV7-9; d_gene: TRBD1; abundance: NA; j_gene: TRBJ2-7; CDR3nt: TGTGCCAGCAGCTTAGCGGGGACAGTCTCCTACGAGCAGTACTTC; CDR3aa: CASSLAGTVSYEQYF
v_gene: TRBV9; d_gene: NA; abundance: NA; j_gene: TRBJ1-3; CDR3nt: TGTGCCAGCAGCGAACGACAGGCTTCTGGAAACACCATATATTTT; CDR3aa: CASSERQASGNTIYF
v_gene: TRBV18; d_gene: TRBD1; abundance: NA; j_gene: TRBJ2-7; CDR3nt: TGTGCCAGCTCCAGACAGGGGTCATCCTACGAGCAGTACTTC; CDR3aa: CASSRQGSSYEQYF
v_gene: TRBV2; d_gene: NA; abundance: NA; j_gene: TRBJ2-4; CDR3nt: TGTGCCAGCAGTCTACAGGGTGGCAAAAACATTCAGTACTTC; CDR3aa: CASSLQGGKNIQYF
v_gene: TRBV10-3; d_gene: NA; abundance: NA; j_gene: TRBJ2-5; CDR3nt: TGTGCCATCGGAACACAGGGTCGGGAGACCCAGTACTTC; CDR3aa: CAIGTQGRETQYF
v_gene: TRBV5-1; d_gene: NA; abundance: NA; j_gene: TRBJ2-2; CDR3nt: TGCGCCAGCAGCTTGGGGGCAGATAACACCGGGGAGCTGTTTTTT; CDR3aa: CASSLGADNTGELFF
v_gene: TRBV6-5; d_gene: NA; abundance: NA; j_gene: TRBJ2-5; CDR3nt: TGTGCCAGCTCTAGCCTCGGCCAGACCCAGTACTTC; CDR3aa: CASSSLGQTQYF
v_gene: TRBV9; d_gene: TRBD1; abundance: NA; j_gene: TRBJ1-4; CDR3nt: TGTGCCAGCAGCGTTGGGACAGGGGTGAGGGGTGAAAAACTGTTTTTT; CDR3aa: CASSVGTGVRGEKLFF
v_gene: TRBV9; d_gene: NA; abundance: NA; j_gene: TRBJ1-1; CDR3nt: TGTGCCAGCAGCGGACCCATGAACACTGAAGCTTTCTTT; CDR3aa: CASSGPMNTEAFF
v_gene: TRBV13; d_gene: TRBD1; abundance: NA; j_gene: TRBJ2-7; CDR3nt: TGTGCCAGCTCCCAAGCCGGGACAGGATTCGTCGAGCAGTACTTC; CDR3aa: CASSQAGTGFVEQYF
v_gene: TRBV28; d_gene: TRBD1; abundance: once; j_gene: TRBJ2-7; CDR3nt: TGTGCCAGCATTCCTTCACAGGGGGCCTCCTACGAGCAGTACTTC; CDR3aa: CASIPSQGASYEQYF
v_gene: TRBV29-1; d_gene: NA; abundance: NA; j_gene: TRBJ1-2; CDR3nt: TGCAGCGTTGACAAGAGCGACGAGGGGTATGGCTACACCTTC; CDR3aa: CSVDKSDEGYGYTF